The count of the clone carrying this T cell receptor (beta chain) is one. Trimming took 10 bases from V and 4 from J, leaving 13 bases between them. Germline V gene lookup returns CDR1 ENHRY and CDR2 SYGVKD. The CDR3 has 12 residues. An input of about 0.5 to 1 ug of RNA was subjected to reverse transcription using random hexamers. TCRdb ran MiXCR on the immunoSEQ multiplex PCR reads and lists one entry per CDR3 protein. The table includes 200,000 to 250,000 distinct CDR3 sequences, over 85% detected once. The sample originates from a study of CD8 T cells in Susac syndrome. This TCR derives from a human donor with multiple sclerosis. The V and J genes are TRBV10-3 and TRBJ1-2; D gene uncertain. The sample taken for sequencing was CD4+ T cells from PBMCs. The CDR3 is CASQGGGYGYTF. CDR3 coding DNA: TGTGCCAGCCAAGGTGGAGGCTATGGCTACACCTTC.